A single sample is the source of the 5 T cell receptor beta chains below, sequenced in a study of blood T cells in healthy people across ages. The authors ran a second PCR of about 6 to 11 cycles using a sample-barcoded 5' primer and a J-beta primer mix. TCRdb processed the 5' RACE reads anew with MiXCR; each CDR3 protein has one entry. The sample lists approximately 880,000 distinct CDR3 sequences; approximately 49% were seen once. The sample consisted of blood. These receptors were taken from a man aged 25 to 40 in good health.

A few counts support this clonotype. The CDR3 DNA follows: TGTGCCAGCAGCTTAGGGACAGGGGAATTCAATGAGCAGTTCTTC. Its protein product is CASSLGTGEFNEQFF. The chain links TRBV7-6 to TRBJ2-1; the match to TRBD1 covers 9 bases. The junction had 4 bases not matched to a gene; V was cut back by 1 base and J by 6 bases. Germline values: CDR1 SGHVS, CDR2 FNYEAQ. The CDR3 has 15 amino acids. Supplemented by reference TRBV7-6 and TRBJ2-1, the full variable domain reads GAGVSQSPRYKVTKRGQDVALRCDPISGHVSLYWYRQALGQGPEFLTYFNYEAQQDKSGLPNDRFSAERPEGSISTLTIQRTEQRDSAMYRCASSLGTGEFNEQFFGPGTRLTVL.

This clonotype was seen more than once but under ten times. The chain joins TRBV5-1 to TRBJ2-7, with D perhaps given as TRBD1 or TRBD2 (5 bases each). Per the germline V gene, CDR1 is SGHRS and CDR2 is YFSETQ. V lost 0 bases and J lost 5, with 12 bases in between. The CDR3 is made up of 14 amino acids. CDR3 amino acids: CASSLVSGRDEQYF. The DNA for the CDR3 is TGCGCCAGCAGCTTGGTGTCAGGGAGAGACGAGCAGTACTTC.

The J gene is TRBJ2-5, the V gene TRBV10-3, with 11 bases matching TRBD2. CDR1 is ENHRY and CDR2 is SYGVKD in the germline V gene. V lost 6 bases, J lost 1 base, and 4 bases stayed unmatched. The length of the CDR3 is 15 residues. The CDR3 nucleotides are TGTGCCATCAGGTCTAGCGGGGGGCTCCAAGAGACCCAGTACTTC. This sequence encodes CAIRSSGGLQETQYF.

About this clonotype: A read error may produce the germline difference seen at one junction end. The rearrangement links TRBV4-1 to TRBJ2-7; tentative D call: TRBD1 (6 bases). Looked up from germline, CDR1 is MGHRA and CDR2 is YSYEKL. This CDR3 region has 19 residues. The CDR3 sequence is CVSNRPGQVVLFGHYEQYF. The CDR3 DNA follows: TGCGTCAGCAACCGCCCGGGACAAGTGGTCCTCTTTGGCCACTACGAGCAGTACTTC.

The CDR3 DNA sequence: TGTGCCAGCAGCGGGACTAGCGGGATTGCCTACGAGCAGTACTTC. Translation gives CASSGTSGIAYEQYF. The V gene is TRBV5-6, the J gene TRBJ2-7; 13 bases are a match to TRBD2. CDR3 size: 15 residues. Germline CDR1 SGHDT, CDR2 YYEEEE. V was clipped by 4 bases and J by 2 bases; unmatched bases: 3.